A selection of T cell receptor beta chains follows, all from one sample in a study of blood T cell repertoires in COVID-19. The repertoire was sequenced with immunoSEQ multiplex PCR; TCRdb's copy has only in-frame clones and lacks some. The sample yields a few hundred thousand clones, about 90% seen once. Sequencing used PBMCs or T cells enriched from blood (not recorded which). The receptors come from a woman aged 30 to 39 who had recovered from COVID-19. CDR3s include the opening cysteine and the closing phenylalanine or tryptophan. The order of the fields is V gene, clone size, D gene, J gene, CDR3 DNA, CDR3 protein. D genes are given only for firm matches. Part of the rows lack a size; the others show once, few, many or a class for expanded clones.

V: TRBV27; size: NA; D: NA; J: TRBJ2-3; DNA: TGTGCCAGCAGTTTCGAGGGAGTAAGTGATGATACGCAGTATTTT; CDR3: CASSFEGVSDDTQYF
V: TRBV5-6; size: NA; D: TRBD1; J: TRBJ1-1; DNA: TGTGCCAGCGGTTGGACAGGTGTTCTGAACACTGAAGCTTTCTTT; CDR3: CASGWTGVLNTEAFF
V: TRBV19; size: once; D: TRBD1; J: TRBJ2-1; DNA: TGTGCCAGTAGTACCCTGACAGGGTCCCGCTACAATGAGCAGTTCTTC; CDR3: CASSTLTGSRYNEQFF
V: TRBV7-9; size: NA; D: TRBD1; J: TRBJ1-1; DNA: TGTGCCAGCAGCTTAGTCCCGGGACAGGGGGCGCCCACTGAAGCTTTCTTT; CDR3: CASSLVPGQGAPTEAFF
V: TRBV29-1; size: NA; D: TRBD2; J: TRBJ2-5; DNA: TGCAGCGCCGTAATAGCGGGCAAAGAGACCCAGTACTTC; CDR3: CSAVIAGKETQYF
V: TRBV6-1; size: NA; D: NA; J: TRBJ2-7; DNA: TGTGCCAGCAGTGAATTCTGGCAGTCCCCCTACGAGCAGTACTTC; CDR3: CASSEFWQSPYEQYF
V: TRBV7-6; size: NA; D: TRBD2; J: TRBJ2-1; DNA: TGTGCCAGCAGTCCCCTAGCGGGAAGAACTTATGAGCAGTTCTTC; CDR3: CASSPLAGRTYEQFF
V: TRBV2; size: NA; D: TRBD1; J: TRBJ1-6; DNA: TGTGCCAGCAGCGGGGGGACAGGAGCTAATAATTCACCCCTCCACTTT; CDR3: CASSGGTGANNSPLHF
V: TRBV7-8; size: NA; D: TRBD1; J: TRBJ2-7; DNA: TGTGCCAGCAGCTTACGGGACAGGGGGTCCCTCGAGCAGTACTTC; CDR3: CASSLRDRGSLEQYF
V: TRBV18; size: NA; D: TRBD2; J: TRBJ2-2; DNA: TGTGCCAGCTCAGGCACCGGGACTACGAACACCGGGGAGCTGTTTTTT; CDR3: CASSGTGTTNTGELFF
V: TRBV7-8; size: NA; D: TRBD1; J: TRBJ2-7; DNA: TGTGCCAGCAGCTTAGCGTGGACAGGCTCCTACGAGCAGTACTTC; CDR3: CASSLAWTGSYEQYF
V: TRBV5-1; size: NA; D: NA; J: TRBJ2-3; DNA: TGCGCCAGCAGCTTGCTAGCAGATACGCAGTATTTT; CDR3: CASSLLADTQYF
V: TRBV23-1; size: once; D: NA; J: TRBJ1-4; DNA: TGCGCCAGCAGTCAGGGCCAGAACCAAAAGCCTAATGAAAAACTGTTTTTT; CDR3: CASSQGQNQKPNEKLFF
V: TRBV5-6; size: NA; D: NA; J: TRBJ2-1; DNA: TGTGCCAGCAGCTCGGGACTTTGGATCCTTAATGAGCAGTTCTTC; CDR3: CASSSGLWILNEQFF
V: TRBV7-9; size: NA; D: TRBD1; J: TRBJ2-7; DNA: TGTGCCAGCAGCTCGTATGCCGACCGACAGGGGGGTATTTCCTACGAGCAGTACTTC; CDR3: CASSSYADRQGGISYEQYF
V: TRBV6-6; size: NA; D: TRBD1; J: TRBJ1-2; DNA: TGTGCCAGCAGCCCTGGGACAGGGAACTATGGCTACACCTTC; CDR3: CASSPGTGNYGYTF
V: TRBV7-9; size: NA; D: NA; J: TRBJ1-1; DNA: TGTGCCAGCAGCTTATGGATCGGCTCGTGGGAGCACACTGAAGCTTTCTTT; CDR3: CASSLWIGSWEHTEAFF
V: TRBV2; size: NA; D: TRBD1; J: TRBJ1-2; DNA: TGTGCCAGCAGCCGGGACAGGGGGCCGGGTGGCTACACCTTC; CDR3: CASSRDRGPGGYTF
V: TRBV15; size: once; D: NA; J: TRBJ1-4; DNA: TGTGCCACCAGCAGAGATTCCCGGGTATCTAATGAAAAACTGTTTTTT; CDR3: CATSRDSRVSNEKLFF
V: TRBV29-1; size: NA; D: NA; J: TRBJ1-2; DNA: TGCAGCGTTGAAAGGGGGACACGCAGGAGTGGCTACACCTTC; CDR3: CSVERGTRRSGYTF
V: TRBV5-1; size: NA; D: NA; J: TRBJ1-6; DNA: TGCGCCAGCAGCCTCGGGGGGGCGGAGGATAATTCACCCCTCCACTTT; CDR3: CASSLGGAEDNSPLHF
V: TRBV19; size: NA; D: NA; J: TRBJ2-2; DNA: TGTGCCAGTAGTTTCCAAGAGTACACCGGGGAGCTGTTTTTT; CDR3: CASSFQEYTGELFF
V: TRBV3-1/TRBV3-2; size: NA; D: TRBD2; J: TRBJ2-1; DNA: TGTGCCAGCAGCCAAGGGGTGACTAGCGGGCGTTACAATGAGCAGTTCTTC; CDR3: CASSQGVTSGRYNEQFF
V: TRBV7-9; size: NA; D: NA; J: TRBJ1-4; DNA: TGTGCCAGCAGCTTAGCCCCCCCGGGTGGGGGGGGACGGGTTGAAAAACTGTTTTTT; CDR3: CASSLAPPGGGGRVEKLFF
V: TRBV19; size: NA; D: NA; J: TRBJ1-2; DNA: TGTGCCAGTAGTATTGGGGAGAACTATGGCTACACCTTC; CDR3: CASSIGENYGYTF
V: TRBV15; size: NA; D: NA; J: TRBJ2-3; DNA: TGTGCCACCAGCGACCCTAGCTGGGAGGGCACAGATACGCAGTATTTT; CDR3: CATSDPSWEGTDTQYF
V: TRBV19; size: once; D: NA; J: TRBJ1-1; DNA: TGTGCCAGTAGTACCTACACTGAAGCTTTCTTT; CDR3: CASSTYTEAFF
V: TRBV18; size: NA; D: NA; J: TRBJ1-3; DNA: TGTGCCAGCTCACCATCCCAGGGCGATTATACTGGAAACACCATATATTTT; CDR3: CASSPSQGDYTGNTIYF
V: TRBV9; size: NA; D: TRBD2; J: TRBJ2-1; DNA: TGTGCCAGCACCGATTCGGCGGGAGGTCTCTACAATGAGCAGTTCTTC; CDR3: CASTDSAGGLYNEQFF
V: TRBV28; size: NA; D: NA; J: TRBJ2-3; DNA: TGTGCCAGCAGCTTGGTCGGAGTACAAAATACGCAGTATTTT; CDR3: CASSLVGVQNTQYF
V: TRBV7-2; size: NA; D: NA; J: TRBJ2-5; DNA: TGTGCCAGCAGCTTAGCGTTGGGCAGGCCTACGGAGACCCAGTACTTC; CDR3: CASSLALGRPTETQYF
V: TRBV3-1/TRBV3-2; size: NA; D: NA; J: TRBJ2-7; DNA: TGTGCCAGCAGCCCAGGGGCCAAGTTCACCTACGAGCAGTACTTC; CDR3: CASSPGAKFTYEQYF
V: TRBV19; size: NA; D: NA; J: TRBJ2-1; DNA: TGTGCCAGTAGAAATCTTCCGGGACTAAAAGGGGGTGGTGAGCAGTTCTTC; CDR3: CASRNLPGLKGGGEQFF
V: TRBV3-1/TRBV3-2; size: NA; D: NA; J: TRBJ2-6; DNA: TGTGCCAGCAGCCAAGATATAGGGGCAACTGGGGCCAACGTCCTGACTTTC; CDR3: CASSQDIGATGANVLTF
V: TRBV3-1/TRBV3-2; size: NA; D: NA; J: TRBJ1-6; DNA: TGTGCCAGCAGCCAACAAGTAGCTATGAATTCACCCCTCCACTTT; CDR3: CASSQQVAMNSPLHF
V: TRBV6-5; size: few; D: NA; J: TRBJ1-3; DNA: TGTGCCAGCAGTTACGGGGCGTCTGGAAACACCATATATTTT; CDR3: CASSYGASGNTIYF
V: TRBV7-9; size: NA; D: NA; J: TRBJ2-7; DNA: TGTGCCAGCAGCTTCGAGCTCTACGAGCAGTACTTC; CDR3: CASSFELYEQYF
V: TRBV11-2; size: NA; D: NA; J: TRBJ1-1; DNA: TGTGCCAGCAGCTTCCAGGGACAATACACTGAAGCTTTCTTT; CDR3: CASSFQGQYTEAFF
V: TRBV3-1/TRBV3-2; size: NA; D: TRBD2; J: TRBJ2-5; DNA: TGTGCCAGCAGCCACCCGGGTTTGACTAGCGGGATGGAGACCCAGTACTTC; CDR3: CASSHPGLTSGMETQYF
V: TRBV15; size: NA; D: TRBD2; J: TRBJ2-5; DNA: TGTGCCACCAGCAGAGATGGGGCTAGCGGTCAAGAGACCCAGTACTTC; CDR3: CATSRDGASGQETQYF
V: TRBV5-1; size: few; D: TRBD2; J: TRBJ2-1; DNA: TGCGCCAGCAGCTTGGCAACCGGGACTAGCCTTTCGGAAGAGCAGTTCTTC; CDR3: CASSLATGTSLSEEQFF
V: TRBV5-4; size: NA; D: NA; J: TRBJ1-1; DNA: TGTGCCAGCAGCTTGGGACAGGACAACACTGAAGCTTTCTTT; CDR3: CASSLGQDNTEAFF
V: TRBV12-3/TRBV12-4; size: few; D: NA; J: TRBJ1-1; DNA: TGTGCCAGCAGTTTAGACATGAACACTGAAGCTTTCTTT; CDR3: CASSLDMNTEAFF
V: TRBV15; size: once; D: TRBD1; J: TRBJ1-5; DNA: TGTGCCACCAGCAGAGGACCCGGGACAGGGAATCAGCCCCAGCATTTT; CDR3: CATSRGPGTGNQPQHF
V: TRBV11-2; size: NA; D: NA; J: TRBJ1-2; DNA: TGTGCCAGCAGCTTGGGCAGAAACTATGGCTACACCTTC; CDR3: CASSLGRNYGYTF
V: TRBV29-1; size: NA; D: NA; J: TRBJ2-1; DNA: TGCAGCGTGGAGGAAATGGCGCAGTTCTTC; CDR3: CSVEEMAQFF
V: TRBV19; size: NA; D: TRBD2; J: TRBJ2-5; DNA: TGTGCCAGTAGGACTAGCAGACAGTACCAAGAGACCCAGTACTTC; CDR3: CASRTSRQYQETQYF
V: TRBV29-1; size: NA; D: NA; J: TRBJ2-3; DNA: TGCAGCGTTGAGGGTAGATTGAGGCGTACGCAGTATTTT; CDR3: CSVEGRLRRTQYF
V: TRBV18; size: once; D: NA; J: TRBJ1-2; DNA: TGTGCCAGCTCACAAGTTGCTCGGTCCGGTGCGTATGGCTACACCTTC; CDR3: CASSQVARSGAYGYTF